A selection of T cell receptor beta chains follows, all from one sample in a study of control samples from healthy donors and cancer patients. Profiling relied on immunoSEQ multiplex PCR, and the TCRdb table lists in-frame clones only, not all of them. Of some 130,000 clones detected, around 93% appear once; the ten largest clones hold around 8.9%. Sequencing was performed on blood. The source is a man between 18 and 29 years old in good health. Each CDR3 is given with its conserved first and last residue. D genes are given only for firm matches. Expanded clones are given a class, and other clones once, few, many or no size at all.

V	J	size	D	DNA	CDR3
TRBV3-1/TRBV3-2	TRBJ1-2	-	-	TGTGCCAGCAGCCAAGGAAGGGGCTGGGACTATGGCTACACCTTC	CASSQGRGWDYGYTF
TRBV27	TRBJ1-1	-	-	TGTGCCAGCAGTTTTAATTCAGGAGTCATGAACACTGAAGCTTTCTTT	CASSFNSGVMNTEAFF
TRBV6-5	TRBJ1-4	once	-	TGTGCCAGCGGGGCTGGTAATGAAAAACTGTTTTTT	CASGAGNEKLFF
TRBV27	TRBJ1-4	once	-	TGTGCCAGCAAACAGGATTATAATGAAAAACTGTTTTTT	CASKQDYNEKLFF
TRBV29-1	TRBJ2-1	-	TRBD2	TGCAGCGTTGGACTAGCGGGGGGCCCGGATGAGCAGTTCTTC	CSVGLAGGPDEQFF
TRBV5-1	TRBJ1-2	-	-	TGCGCCAGCAGTTCACAGGGTAATGGCTATGGCTACACCTTC	CASSSQGNGYGYTF
TRBV29-1	TRBJ1-2	-	-	TGCAGCGTCGATGGGGCCGGCTATGGCTACACCTTC	CSVDGAGYGYTF
TRBV4-1	TRBJ1-5	-	-	TGCGCCAGCAGCCAAGATCGCAGGGACCATCAGCCCCAGCATTTT	CASSQDRRDHQPQHF
TRBV15	TRBJ2-7	few	TRBD1	TGTGCCACCAGCGGACAGGGCTACGAGCAGTACTTC	CATSGQGYEQYF
TRBV13	TRBJ1-2	-	-	TGTGCCAGCAGCGTTGCCCTTGGGGTCTATGGCTACACCTTC	CASSVALGVYGYTF
TRBV6-5	TRBJ1-2	-	TRBD1	TGTGCCAGCAGTCACCGGGACAGGTCTTACTATGGCTACACCTTC	CASSHRDRSYYGYTF
TRBV7-9	TRBJ2-3	-	TRBD2	TGTGCCAGCAGCTACGGACTAGCCGAAGTGGCAGATACGCAGTATTTT	CASSYGLAEVADTQYF
TRBV9	TRBJ1-3	-	-	TGTGCCAGCAGCGTACCCCCGGACTCTGGAAACACCATATATTTT	CASSVPPDSGNTIYF
TRBV5-6	TRBJ2-7	-	-	TGTGCCAGCAGCTTGGGGCGAACCTACGAGCAGTACTTC	CASSLGRTYEQYF
TRBV7-9	TRBJ1-1	-	-	TGTGCCAGCAGTACCGGGGCTGAAGCTTTCTTT	CASSTGAEAFF
TRBV6-2/TRBV6-3	TRBJ1-2	-	-	TGTGCCAGCAGTTACTCGATCCGGGGGAATGACTATGGCTACACCTTC	CASSYSIRGNDYGYTF
TRBV6-2/TRBV6-3	TRBJ2-7	once	TRBD2	TGTGCCAGCAGTTACGATAGCGGGGGGGCCGAGCAGTACTTC	CASSYDSGGAEQYF
TRBV6-5	TRBJ1-5	-	-	TGTGCCAGCAGCCAAGAGGGGTACAATCAGCCCCAGCATTTT	CASSQEGYNQPQHF
TRBV6-6	TRBJ1-1	-	TRBD1	TGTGCCAGCAGGAACAGGGGGATGGGGACTGAAGCTTTCTTT	CASRNRGMGTEAFF
TRBV12-3/TRBV12-4	TRBJ1-2	-	TRBD1	TGTGCCAGCACAAACCCGGGACAGAATGGCTACACCTTC	CASTNPGQNGYTF
TRBV24-1	TRBJ1-2	-	TRBD1	TGTGCCACCACCCGTTTGTCAGGGGGCTGCGGCTACACCTTC	CATTRLSGGCGYTF
TRBV18	TRBJ2-3	-	-	TGTGCCAGCTCACCACCGGGTTCAGATACGCAGTATTTT	CASSPPGSDTQYF
TRBV9	TRBJ2-1	-	-	TGTGCCAGCAGCGGACCGGACGGAAACTCCTACAATGAGCAGTTCTTC	CASSGPDGNSYNEQFF
TRBV9	TRBJ1-2	-	-	TGTGCCAGCAGCGTAGCGGAAGCTAACTATGGCTACACCTTC	CASSVAEANYGYTF
TRBV7-2	TRBJ1-1	-	TRBD1	TGTGCCAGCAGCAATACAGGGGTTCGGACTGAAGCTTTCTTT	CASSNTGVRTEAFF
TRBV30	TRBJ1-1	-	-	TGTGCCTGGAGTATCTCCATGAACACTGAAGCTTTCTTT	CAWSISMNTEAFF
TRBV30	TRBJ2-5	-	-	TGTGCCTGGAGTGTAGGTTCCGGCCCAGAGACCCAGTACTTC	CAWSVGSGPETQYF
TRBV4-1	TRBJ2-2	-	TRBD2	TGCGCCAGCAGCCAAAAAGGCGGCGGGGGGGCCACCGGGGAGCTGTTTTTT	CASSQKGGGGATGELFF
TRBV12-3/TRBV12-4	TRBJ1-5	-	-	TGTGCCAGCAGTTTAGTGGACCAACAGCCCCAGCATTTT	CASSLVDQQPQHF
TRBV24-1	TRBJ2-5	once	TRBD1	TGTGCCACCAGTTCCTCGGGACAGGACCAAGAGACCCAGTACTTC	CATSSSGQDQETQYF
TRBV9	TRBJ2-7	-	-	TGTGCCAGCAGCGCGGACGGTGTGAACTACGAGCAGTACTTC	CASSADGVNYEQYF
TRBV6-5	TRBJ1-2	-	TRBD1	TGTGCCAGCAGTCCGGGACAGAACTATGGCTACACCTTC	CASSPGQNYGYTF
TRBV4-1	TRBJ1-4	-	-	TGCGCCAGCAGCCAAGGGTTTGTAACAGGGTCACACGAAAAACTGTTTTTT	CASSQGFVTGSHEKLFF
TRBV27	TRBJ2-2	once	-	TGTGCCAGCAGTTTATCAGGTGGGGTTGACACCGGGGAGCTGTTTTTT	CASSLSGGVDTGELFF
TRBV5-4	TRBJ2-5	once	TRBD1	TGTGCCAGCAGCGGACAGGGCCGAGAGACCCAGTACTTC	CASSGQGRETQYF
TRBV5-5	TRBJ2-2	-	TRBD1	TGTGCCAGCAGCTTGGCAACAGGGGTCACCGGGGAGCTGTTTTTT	CASSLATGVTGELFF
TRBV6-5	TRBJ1-5	once	-	TGTGCCAGCATGAGCGGGACATATAGCAATCAGCCCCAGCATTTT	CASMSGTYSNQPQHF
TRBV4-1	TRBJ1-2	-	-	TGCGCCAGCAGGGGGGGACTGACTAACTATGGCTACACCTTC	CASRGGLTNYGYTF
TRBV7-9	TRBJ2-7	once	-	TGTGCCAGCAGCCCCGGGGGCGACGAGCAGTACTTC	CASSPGGDEQYF
TRBV19	TRBJ1-5	-	-	TGTGCCAGTAGTATTGAGGGCGGACAGCCCCAGCATTTT	CASSIEGGQPQHF